This T cell receptor beta chain was recorded in a study of follicular helper T cells after annual influenza vaccination. Findings of the study overall: Change in circulating plasmablasts correlated with ICOS+CD38+ cTfh clonality change. Productive TCRB sequences came from only about 9-21% of cells.

Repertoires were generated with immunoSEQ multiplex PCR, while TCRdb's copy carries only in-frame clones and drops some. This table holds nearly 10,000 clones, around four fifths found once. Described time point: 2014-2015 season, 7 days after vaccination. As to this clone: Its antigen is currently unknown.

The sequence was collected from an adult who received the influenza vaccine. Sequencing was performed on CXCR5- memory CD4+ T cells sorted from blood, taken 7 days after influenza vaccination.

The CDR3 reads CASSTPPGTAAYEQYF. CDR3 coding DNA: TGTGCCAGCAGCACCCCACCCGGGACAGCCGCCTACGAGCAGTACTTC. The gene calls are TRBV7-2 and TRBJ2-7; 7 bases are shared with TRBD1. From germline, CDR1 is SGHTA and CDR2 FQGNSA. V lost 5 bases and J lost 2; bases outside the gene matches: 12. CDR3 length: 16 amino acids. The variable domain in full, completed from reference TRBV7-2 and TRBJ2-7, reads GAGVSQSPSNKVTEKGKDVELRCDPISGHTALYWYRQSLGQGLEFLIYFQGNSAPDKSGLPSDRFSAERTGGSVSTLTIQRTQQEDSAVYLCASSTPPGTAAYEQYFGPGTRLTVT.